The T cell receptor beta chain under discussion was sequenced for a study of glioma-infiltrating T cells (dated by TCRdb to about 2016). Looking at the study overall: The study sequenced TCR alpha- and beta-chain repertoires from glioma tissue, from non-neoplastic brain tissue and from matched peripheral blood mononuclear cells. To measure how far tissue and blood T-cell populations diverged, each tissue-infiltrating repertoire was compared against the peripheral blood repertoire of the same patient. Three low-grade glioma patients, several primary glioblastoma patients, and three non-glioma patients who contributed non-neoplastic brain tissue made up the paired cohort. Study-wide findings and limitations: The group comparisons were based on small numbers of patients: three non-neoplastic, three low-grade glioma and several glioblastoma patients. Only a very small number of CDR3 sequences turned up in both tissue and blood, a result put down to high CDR3 diversity combined with limited sampling. VJ-independent divergence between tissue and blood was found to be below expectation in non-neoplastic patients but above expectation in all gliomas, particularly low-grade gliomas.

Remarks on this clonotype: Its antigen remains undetermined. There are no base qualities to consult, and no much larger clone falls within one base.

TCR alpha and beta CDR3 regions were amplified with the iRepertoire nested amplicon-rescue multiplex PCR (arm-PCR) platform from RNA. For one-step reverse transcription and amplification, about 95-400 ng of tissue mRNA or PBMC total RNA was used as input. After bead purification, a secondary multiplex PCR added Illumina adapters, and libraries were gel-purified between 200 and 400 bp. Internal 6-nucleotide barcodes were carried by the libraries and were used for demultiplexing. Libraries were sequenced on an Illumina MiSeq with 2x220 or 2x250 nucleotide paired-end reads. The authors' analysis ran thus. Paired reads were merged using FLASH 1.2.11 and aligned with BWA-MEM to the GRCh37 human genome, and TRA and TRB reads were then extracted. An IMGT-derived reference of cassette sequences and CDR3 motifs, with pseudogenes included, was used for V and J assignment. Reads were translated in three frames, and productive CDR3s were defined as those with a C...FGXG motif and no stop codons. A clonotype was defined as a unique combination of a V-J cassette pair and a CDR3 amino acid sequence. Reads were filtered by Hamming distance, thresholded by each sample's sequence error rate in mapped regions. TCRdb reran the public reads through fastp at Q25 and MiXCR, keeping productive beta chains. Entries that share a CDR3 protein sequence are merged under the most common genes and DNA. For this entry, the V and J calls and clone size follow TCRdb and not the study's own pipeline. The sample table contains about 140,000 distinct CDR3 sequences; only one count was recorded for 30% to 40% of them. The ten biggest clones cover roughly a fifth of the sample.

CDR1 and CDR2 were assigned from the germline V gene as MNHEY and SVGAGI. From cysteine to phenylalanine, the CDR3 is 17 amino acids long. Only the CDR3 part of the read is kept: 51 bases, read in frame from the first base. V ends up 6 bases short and J 5 bases short, with an unmatched junction base count of 11. The V and J genes are TRBV6-5 and TRBJ2-5, with 14 bases matching TRBD2. The TCR originated in a human donor with low-grade glioma or glioblastoma, undergoing nonglioma brain surgery, or in good health (not recorded which). Sequencing used glioma tissue, nonneoplastic brain tissue, or PBMCs (not recorded which). The CDR3 reads as follows: CASSPPGLAGVGETQYF. The sequenced DNA is TGTGCCAGCAGCCCCCCGGGACTAGCGGGAGTGGGCGAGACCCAGTACTTC.